This TCR beta chain was identified in a study of beta chain features in type 1 diabetes. General study results and limits: Shortening that was moderate but significant affected the TCRB CDR3s of Type 1 diabetes patients in all four CD4+ subsets. Insertions at VDJ junctions were less frequent in type 1 diabetes patients. These patients also deleted more nucleotides at the same junctions.

As concerns this clone: Antigen specificity is unknown.

All of the isolated RNA was reverse transcribed, so expressed TCRB transcripts were sequenced. Approximately 4 million reads on average were seen across naive, central memory and regulatory T cell samples. Some clones are missing from TCRdb's copy, which holds only in-frame ones; the method was immunoSEQ multiplex PCR. The sample holds 640,000 or so clones, 10% to 15% seen once. The CDR3 runs to 13 residues. CDR1 MNHNY and CDR2 SVGAGI come from the germline V gene (reference sequence). Trimming shortened V by 7 bases and J by 3 bases, and 10 bases separated the two germline ends. This chain connects TRBV6-6 to TRBJ1-5; tentatively, D is TRBD1 (6 bases). Sequenced input: naive CD4+ T cells from blood. This TCR was recovered from a man between 18 and 29 years old with type 1 diabetes. The CDR3 region has the DNA TGTGCCAGCAAGGGGGGTGACAATCAGCCCCAGCATTTT. Encoded protein: CASKGGDNQPQHF.